This entry lists 21 T cell receptor beta chains sequenced from one sample in a study of T cells in localized non-small cell lung cancer. TCRdb's copy holds only in-frame clones and misses some; the assay was immunoSEQ multiplex PCR. This sample has about 130,000 clones, with approximately 88% found just once. The sample here was peripheral blood, taken before any cancer treatment. The receptors come from a female donor at least 60 years old with stage I lung adenocarcinoma.

V and J are TRBV7-9 and TRBJ2-7; D may correspond to TRBD1 or TRBD2 (5 bases each). Germline assignment: CDR1 SEHNR and CDR2 FQNEAQ (reference sequence). This CDR3 spans 16 amino acids. The V end was cut by 5 bases, the J end by 5 bases, with 22 bases between. The CDR3 DNA reads TGTGCCAGCAGCCGTAACCGGGACCTAAAATTGGACGAGCAGTACTTC. Translation gives CASSRNRDLKLDEQYF.

The chain joins TRBV30 to TRBJ2-2, with D unclear. V lost 4 bases to trimming and J lost 5 bases, with 11 bases between them. The CDR3 length is 13 residues. Germline-derived CDR1 and CDR2 are GTSNPN and SVGIG (reference sequence). The CDR3, as DNA: TGTGCCTGGAAGTGGGTCGAAACCGGGGAGCTGTTTTTT. Protein product: CAWKWVETGELFF. Full variable domain (missing parts from reference TRBV30 and TRBJ2-2): SQTIHQWPATLVQPVGSPLSLECTVEGTSNPNLYWYRQAAGRGLQLLFYSVGIGQISSEVPQNLSASRPQDRQFILSSKKLLLSDSGFYLCAWKWVETGELFFGEGSRLTVL.

The J gene is TRBJ2-2, the V gene TRBV4-2, with TRBD2 matching over 11 bases. Trimming removed 4 bases from V and 2 bases from J; junction bases left unmatched: 6. CDR3 length equals 17 residues. Per the germline V gene, CDR1 is LGHNA and CDR2 is YNFKEQ. Here the CDR3 DNA reads TGTGCCAGCAGCCCGAGGGGACTAGCGGATAACACCGGGGAGCTGTTTTTT. Translation: CASSPRGLADNTGELFF.

This clone was found once. The rearrangement links TRBV7-8 to TRBJ2-7; TRBD2 matches 11 bases. The CDR3 loop spans 17 amino acids. CDR1 and CDR2 from the germline V gene are SGHVS and FQNEAQ. V lost 5 bases and J lost 0; bases outside the gene matches: 9. The CDR3: CASSLGGLAGGSYEQYF. In DNA form, the CDR3 reads TGTGCCAGCAGCCTAGGGGGTCTAGCGGGAGGCTCCTACGAGCAGTACTTC.

V gene TRBV19 combines with J gene TRBJ2-3, with D hard to call. Germline V gives CDR1 LNHDA, CDR2 SQIVND (reference sequence). The V and J ends lost 5 bases and 5 bases respectively, with 8 bases between them. This CDR3 contains 12 residues. CDR3 residues: CASSGLGDTQYF. CDR3 coding DNA: TGTGCCAGTAGTGGTCTCGGAGATACGCAGTATTTT.

This chain's CDR3 is CASRREKVHEQYF. The CDR3, as DNA: TGCGCCAGCAGGCGGGAGAAGGTTCACGAGCAGTACTTC. The chain couples TRBV5-1 to TRBJ2-7; 7 bases match TRBD2. Germline V gene sequence: CDR1 SGHRS, CDR2 YFSETQ. The CDR3 length is 13 residues. The ends lost 5 bases at V and 5 bases at J; junction bases unmatched: 7.

The rearrangement joins TRBV25-1 to TRBJ1-5; D gene ambiguous. Germline-derived CDR1 and CDR2 are MGHDK and SYGVNS. CDR3 length equals 12 residues. The V and J ends lost 6 bases and 4 bases respectively, with 7 bases between them. CDR3 nucleotides: TGTGCCAGCAGCGGGCCGAATCAGCCCCAGCATTTT. It encodes CASSGPNQPQHF.

The rearrangement links TRBV5-1 to TRBJ1-5; weak D call: TRBD1 (6 bases). The V gene lost 4 bases and the J gene lost 4 bases, with 12 bases spanning the gap. CDR3 length: 14 amino acids. CDR1 SGHRS and CDR2 YFSETQ come from the germline V gene. CDR3 loop: CASSEKGGNQPQHF. The CDR3 DNA is TGCGCCAGCAGCGAGAAGGGGGGGAATCAGCCCCAGCATTTT.

The CDR3 DNA reads TGTGCCAGCAGGGGGGACAGGTTGGTTAATCAGCCCCAGCATTTT. Its protein is CASRGDRLVNQPQHF. The rearrangement joins TRBV6-6 to TRBJ1-5; the match to TRBD1 covers 8 bases. With 6 bases clipped from V and 4 bases from J, the junction kept 8 bases outside the gene matches. The CDR3 is 15 residues long. Germline V gene lookup returns CDR1 MNHNY and CDR2 SVGAGI (reference sequence).

The chain links TRBV2 to TRBJ2-2, with D uncertain. CDR3 length equals 14 residues. Germline loops: CDR1 SNHLY, CDR2 FYNNEI. V lost 3 bases to trimming and J lost 6 bases, with 11 bases between them. In DNA, the CDR3 is TGTGCCAGCAGTGAGGATAGGGTCCCCGGGGAGCTGTTTTTT. This encodes CASSEDRVPGELFF.

The V call is TRBV6-4, the J call TRBJ1-5, with D maybe TRBD1 (6 bases). Germline assignment: CDR1 MRHNA and CDR2 SNTAGT. V lost 0 bases to trimming and J lost 4 bases, with 13 bases between them. The length of the CDR3 is 16 residues. CDR3 nucleotides: TGTGCCAGCAGTGACTCGAGCGGGGGCGCGAATCAGCCCCAGCATTTT. It is translated as CASSDSSGGANQPQHF.

The gene calls are TRBV28 and TRBJ1-2; D remains unclear. Between the trimmed V and J ends, which lost 8 bases and 4 bases, there was a span of 17 bases. Germline V gene lookup returns CDR1 MDHEN and CDR2 SYDVKM. The CDR3 totals 14 residues. Here the CDR3 reads CASRGMAGFYGYTF. The CDR3, as DNA: TGTGCCAGCCGAGGAATGGCCGGATTCTATGGCTACACCTTC.

The chain carries TRBV19 and TRBJ2-1, with 7 bases that match TRBD2. Germline V lookup: CDR1 LNHDA, CDR2 SQIVND (reference sequence). This CDR3 is built from 11 residues. V shed 6 bases and J 14 bases; nucleotides not matched to a gene: 7. The CDR3 region is CASSPGGREFF. The CDR3 DNA reads as TGTGCCAGTAGCCCCGGGGGGAGAGAGTTCTTC.

The chain uses TRBV29-1 and TRBJ2-7; 9 bases line up with TRBD2. CDR3 length: 16 residues. Germline V CDR1 and CDR2: SQVTM, ANQGSEA. The V gene end was trimmed by 4 bases and the J gene end by 4 bases; junction bases not matched to a gene: 14. CDR3 sequence (DNA): TGCAGCGTTGGCGGTAGCGGGAGTCTCCTCGGATACGAGCAGTACTTC. As protein: CSVGGSGSLLGYEQYF.

This chain links TRBV5-5 with TRBJ2-7, with TRBD1 identical over 7 bases. Losses at the gene ends were 7 bases for V and 0 bases for J; bases not matched to a gene: 10. Germline V gene data show CDR1 as SGHKS and CDR2 as YYEKEE (reference sequence). The CDR3 is 15 amino acids. CDR3 DNA: TGTGCCAGCGGGGGACAGATAAATTTCTCCTACGAGCAGTACTTC. Protein sequence: CASGGQINFSYEQYF.

The chain recombines TRBV4-2 with TRBJ2-5, with 8 bases matching TRBD2. The junction had 5 bases not matched to a gene; V was cut back by 0 bases and J by 2 bases. The CDR3 consists of 16 residues. Germline CDR1 is LGHNA and CDR2 is YNFKEQ. In nucleotides, the CDR3 is TGTGCCAGCAGCCAAGATCCAGCGGGAGTACAAGAGACCCAGTACTTC. Its translation is CASSQDPAGVQETQYF.

Here the CDR3 reads CASSMTTRSYEQYF. As DNA, the CDR3 is TGTGCCAGTAGTATGACCACCCGATCCTACGAGCAGTACTTC. The chain employs TRBV19 and TRBJ2-7; D unresolved. The V end was cut by 3 bases, the J end by 1 base, with 10 bases between. The CDR3 is made up of 14 amino acids. The germline V gene has CDR1 LNHDA and CDR2 SQIVND (reference sequence). The entire variable domain, with the rest obtained from reference TRBV19 and TRBJ2-7, is as follows: DGGITQSPKYLFRKEGQNVTLSCEQNLNHDAMYWYRQDPGQGLRLIYYSQIVNDFQKGDIAEGYSVSREKKESFPLTVTSAQKNPTAFYLCASSMTTRSYEQYFGPGTRLTVT.

The genes are TRBV28 and TRBJ1-1; D unclear. V gave up 5 bases and J gave up 8 bases, with 12 bases separating them. The CDR3 length is 12 residues. The V gene's germline CDR1 is MDHEN and CDR2 SYDVKM. CDR3 residues: CASSPRHPEAFF. The CDR3 DNA reads as TGTGCCAGCAGTCCTAGACATCCCGAAGCTTTCTTT.

The V and J genes are TRBV6-4 and TRBJ2-7; D is unclear. With 2 bases removed from V and 3 bases from J, the gap between germline ends came to 2 bases. Germline CDR1 MRHNA, CDR2 SNTAGT. The CDR3 extends over 11 amino acids. The CDR3: CASSDSYEQYF. As DNA, the CDR3 is TGTGCCAGCAGTGACAGCTACGAGCAGTACTTC.

V usage is TRBV27 and J usage is TRBJ1-2; D possibly corresponds to TRBD1 (5 bases). The CDR3 loop spans 13 amino acids. From germline, CDR1 is MNHEY and CDR2 SMNVEV (reference sequence). V was clipped by 5 bases and J by 4 bases, with 11 bases between them. The CDR3 bases are TGTGCCAGCAGTATCCGGGACGGCTATGGCTACACCTTC. It codes for CASSIRDGYGYTF.

The CDR3 region is CASSVDGRQLFF. The CDR3 DNA sequence: TGTGCCAGCAGCGTAGACGGTAGGCAACTGTTTTTT. This chain connects TRBV9 to TRBJ1-4; D is undetermined. This CDR3 is built from 12 residues. Trimming removed 0 bases from V and 12 bases from J, with 9 bases in between. Germline CDR1 is SGDLS and CDR2 is YYNGEE.